The 18 T cell receptor beta chains below all came from one sample that was sequenced in a study of cytomegalovirus exposure and HLA in healthy donors. The PCR was carried out with 60 Vbeta primers and 13 Jbeta primers. The protocol was immunoSEQ multiplex PCR, while the TCRdb copy is restricted to in-frame clones and leaves out a portion. The table records about 160,000 clones, over 70% of them present only once. The sample consisted of PBMCs. The receptors come from a man aged 30 to 39 in good health and CMV-seronegative.

V is TRBV15 and J is TRBJ2-5, with 8 bases matching TRBD1. This CDR3 is 15 amino acids long. Per the germline V gene, CDR1 is LNHNV and CDR2 is YYDKDF (reference sequence). V shed 5 bases and J 4 bases; nucleotides not matched to a gene: 9. CDR3 sequence: CATSSRTGIPETQYF. The CDR3 nucleotides are TGTGCCACCAGCTCCAGGACAGGGATCCCAGAGACCCAGTACTTC.

This chain joins TRBV6-5 and TRBJ2-7, with no clear D. The CDR3 loop spans 13 amino acids. The V end lost 5 bases, the J end lost 2 bases, and 10 bases lay between the germline ends. Per germline, CDR1 MNHEY and CDR2 SVGAGI. The CDR3 sequence is CASSVSDPYEQYF. Here the CDR3 DNA reads TGTGCCAGCAGTGTGAGTGATCCCTACGAGCAGTACTTC.

V usage is TRBV5-4 and J usage is TRBJ1-1, with D possibly TRBD1 on 6 matching bases. Germline CDR1 and CDR2: SGHNT and YYREEE (reference sequence). Trimming took off 2 bases at V and 4 bases at J, with 9 bases between the two ends. This CDR3 contains 13 residues. The CDR3 spells CASSFQGSTEAFF. The CDR3 DNA is TGTGCCAGCAGCTTTCAGGGGAGCACTGAAGCTTTCTTT.

This clone was detected a few times. The chain carries TRBV4-1 and TRBJ1-1; D not resolved. Trimming cost V 5 bases and J 6 bases, with 10 bases left between them. This CDR3 contains 12 residues. Germline CDR1 reads MGHRA; CDR2 reads YSYEKL. In DNA form, the CDR3 reads TGCGCCAGCAGCAGTCCCCCGGCTGAAGCTTTCTTT. The encoded protein is CASSSPPAEAFF.

This chain joins TRBV6-1 and TRBJ1-2; D possibly corresponds to TRBD1 (6 bases). This CDR3 has 13 residues. Trimming left V 5 bases short and J 6 bases short, with 13 bases between. Germline CDR1 reads MNHNS; CDR2 reads SASEGT. Written as DNA, the CDR3 is TGTGCCAGCAGTAAGGGGGGGGTCAATGGCTACACCTTC. Protein sequence: CASSKGGVNGYTF.

The gene calls are TRBV5-1 and TRBJ2-1, with D perhaps TRBD1 (5 bases). CDR1 and CDR2 from the germline V gene are SGHRS and YFSETQ. The ends were cut back, 0 bases at V and 4 bases at J, with 17 bases in the middle. The CDR3 consists of 17 residues. CDR3 bases: TGCGCCAGCAGCTTGGTCGAGTGGCAGGGTGCTTACAATGAGCAGTTCTTC. Translated: CASSLVEWQGAYNEQFF.

The CDR3 nucleotides read TGCGCCAGCAGCTTGGGGGCAGGGGGCGCGGGCACTGAAGCTTTCTTT. Residues: CASSLGAGGAGTEAFF. This sequence joins TRBV5-1 and TRBJ1-1; 8 bases match TRBD1. CDR1 and CDR2 from the germline V gene are SGHRS and YFSETQ. The CDR3 has 16 amino acids. Trimming at V came to 0 bases and at J to 4 bases, leaving 8 bases not matched to a gene.

The chain has TRBV5-1 and TRBJ1-1; tentative D call: TRBD1 (5 bases). V lost 4 bases, J lost 1 base, and 14 bases lay in between. CDR1 and CDR2 from the germline V gene are SGHRS and YFSETQ. The CDR3 spans 15 residues. CDR3 protein: CASSGPAGQNTEAFF. The CDR3, as DNA: TGCGCCAGCAGCGGGCCCGCGGGGCAGAACACTGAAGCTTTCTTT.

J is TRBJ1-5 and V is TRBV27, with a tentative D call TRBD1 (5 bases). Trimming left V 3 bases short and J 2 bases short, with 14 bases between. CDR1 MNHEY and CDR2 SMNVEV come from the germline V gene (reference sequence). CDR3 length equals 16 residues. CDR3: CASSLGGRLGNQPQHF. The CDR3 nucleotides are TGTGCCAGCAGTTTGGGGGGGAGGTTGGGCAATCAGCCCCAGCATTTT.

V is TRBV28 and J is TRBJ1-4; D is uncertain. The CDR3 totals 16 residues. Germline V gene data show CDR1 as MDHEN and CDR2 as SYDVKM. V lost 2 bases and J 7 bases, leaving 17 bases between the germline ends. The DNA for the CDR3 is TGTGCCAGCAGTTTAACCCGGACTGGCAGCCTTGAAAAACTGTTTTTT. It is translated as CASSLTRTGSLEKLFF.

The chain has TRBV18 and TRBJ1-2, with D unresolved. This CDR3 has 13 residues. The V and J ends lost 3 bases and 4 bases respectively, with 9 bases between them. CDR1 KGHSH and CDR2 LQKENI come from the germline V gene. The CDR3 here is CASSPGSLYGYTF. As DNA, the CDR3 is TGTGCCAGCTCACCCGGTAGCCTCTATGGCTACACCTTC.

The V gene is TRBV30, the J gene TRBJ2-3, with 8 bases fitting TRBD1. The V segment lost 1 base and the J segment 3 bases; nucleotides outside the gene matches: 6. CDR3 length equals 15 residues. Germline values: CDR1 GTSNPN, CDR2 SVGIG (reference sequence). The CDR3 spells CAWSATGVPTDTQYF. CDR3 sequence (DNA): TGTGCCTGGAGTGCGACAGGGGTCCCGACAGATACGCAGTATTTT.

The V gene is TRBV18, the J gene TRBJ1-5; a possible D gene is TRBD1 (6 bases). This CDR3 contains 14 residues. Germline CDR1 KGHSH, CDR2 LQKENI. V lost 3 bases to trimming and J lost 5 bases, with 11 bases between them. CDR3 residues: CASSPRGRDQPQHF. Written as DNA, the CDR3 is TGTGCCAGCTCACCCAGGGGTAGGGATCAGCCCCAGCATTTT. The entire variable domain, with the rest obtained from reference TRBV18 and TRBJ1-5, is as follows: NAGVMQNPRHLVRRRGQEARLRCSPMKGHSHVYWYRQLPEEGLKFMVYLQKENIIDESGMPKERFSAEFPKEGPSILRIQQVVRGDSAAYFCASSPRGRDQPQHFGDGTRLSIL.

This clone was picked up a small number of times. The V gene is TRBV6-1, the J gene TRBJ1-1; D may be TRBD1 (5 bases). The V end was cut by 2 bases, the J end by 0 bases, with 10 bases between. The CDR3 contains 15 residues. Germline-derived CDR1 and CDR2 are MNHNS and SASEGT. The CDR3 DNA follows: TGTGCCAGCAGTGAATTACGGGGGATGAACACTGAAGCTTTCTTT. Translating it yields CASSELRGMNTEAFF.

The V and J genes are TRBV30 and TRBJ2-3; D is unclear. With 0 bases removed from V and 5 bases from J, the gap between germline ends came to 9 bases. Looked up from germline, CDR1 is GTSNPN and CDR2 is SVGIG (reference sequence). This CDR3 is built from 13 residues. As DNA, the CDR3 is TGTGCCTGGAGTGTACAATCGGGAGATACGCAGTATTTT. This gives the protein CAWSVQSGDTQYF.

This sequence joins TRBV7-9 and TRBJ1-1, with 7 nucleotides matching TRBD1. CDR1 and CDR2 (germline): SEHNR, FQNEAQ (reference sequence). The CDR3 extends over 15 amino acids. V trimming: 2 bases; J trimming: 1 base; junction bases outside the gene matches: 4. The CDR3 protein is CASSLRTGENTEAFF. The CDR3 DNA reads TGTGCCAGCAGCTTAAGAACAGGGGAGAACACTGAAGCTTTCTTT.

The chain uses TRBV7-2 and TRBJ1-3, with 12 bases aligning to TRBD1. Germline CDR1 SGHTA, CDR2 FQGNSA. The V and J ends lost 6 bases and 8 bases, in that order; junction bases with no gene match: 17. There are 18 residues in the CDR3. The CDR3 region has the DNA TGTGCCAGCAGTCTTATTTCTCCGGGACAGGGGGCAAGTTACACCATATATTTT. This codes for CASSLISPGQGASYTIYF.

This chain connects TRBV5-1 to TRBJ2-1, with D hard to call. The V gene's germline CDR1 is SGHRS and CDR2 YFSETQ. The CDR3 runs to 13 residues. The V gene lost 0 bases and the J gene lost 3 bases, with 4 bases spanning the gap. The chain's CDR3 is CASSLDGYNEQFF. In nucleotides, the CDR3 is TGCGCCAGCAGCTTGGACGGCTACAATGAGCAGTTCTTC.